What follows are 6 T cell receptor beta chains derived from one specimen sequenced in a study of shared clonotypes between healthy human individuals. Terminally differentiated effector memory CD45RA+ cells were excluded by CCR7 positive selection of CD45RO-negative cells. Repertoires were generated with immunoSEQ multiplex PCR, while TCRdb's copy carries only in-frame clones and drops some. The sample includes roughly 850,000 clones, just over 95% of them seen just once. Sequencing input: naive CD8+ T cells sorted from blood. The receptor set was obtained from a man in his thirties or forties in good health.

This clone appeared a single time. This rearrangement joins TRBV5-6 to TRBJ2-7; D not certain. Trimming removed 0 bases at V and 3 bases at J, with 4 bases between. The CDR3 spans 12 residues. The germline CDR1 and CDR2 sequences are SGHDT and YYEEEE. CDR3 DNA: TGTGCCAGCAGCTTGGCGGTCTACGAGCAGTACTTC. Encoded protein: CASSLAVYEQYF.

This chain uses TRBV27 with TRBJ2-3; no clear D. V was pared by 3 bases and J by 4 bases, with 8 bases between. The CDR3 length is 13 residues. Germline-derived CDR1 and CDR2 are MNHEY and SMNVEV (reference sequence). The CDR3: CASSLWAADTQYF. CDR3 bases: TGTGCCAGCAGTTTGTGGGCCGCAGATACGCAGTATTTT.

This clone appeared once. V gene TRBV15 combines with J gene TRBJ2-1; D is undetermined. Germline V gene lookup returns CDR1 LNHNV and CDR2 YYDKDF (reference sequence). The V and J ends lost 3 bases and 9 bases respectively, with 18 bases between them. This CDR3 is 15 amino acids long. The CDR3, as DNA: TGTGCCACCAGCAGTTCCGTCCCCGCGGCCGCTGAGCAGTTCTTC. This gives the protein CATSSSVPAAAEQFF.

The chain couples TRBV29-1 to TRBJ2-5; TRBD1 matches 7 bases. V lost 5 bases, J lost 5 bases, and 14 bases stayed unmatched. Germline V gene sequence: CDR1 SQVTM, CDR2 ANQGSEA. The CDR3 has 15 amino acids. DNA for the CDR3: TGCAGCGTTTTCCCCCGGGACAGAGAAGGGGAGACCCAGTACTTC. Residues: CSVFPRDREGETQYF.

This chain joins TRBV7-9 and TRBJ2-3; no clear D. The CDR3 contains 16 residues. Germline CDR1 reads SEHNR; CDR2 reads FQNEAQ (reference sequence). With 5 bases removed from V and 0 bases from J, the gap between germline ends came to 15 bases. The CDR3 region has the DNA TGTGCCAGCAGCCCCGGCTACGGGCGGAGCACAGATACGCAGTATTTT. This sequence encodes CASSPGYGRSTDTQYF.

The chain is built from TRBV7-9 and TRBJ2-7, with 9 bases aligning to TRBD2. The CDR3 contains 16 residues. J gave up 3 bases and V 0 bases, and 6 bases lay outside the gene matches. The germline CDR1 and CDR2 sequences are SEHNR and FQNEAQ (reference sequence). CDR3 bases: TGTGCCAGCAGCTTAGCGCAGGCTAGCGGGAACTACGAGCAGTACTTC. Translating gives CASSLAQASGNYEQYF.